This T cell receptor beta chain was profiled in a study of cytomegalovirus exposure and HLA in healthy donors. Study results and limitations: Owing to their indistinguishability, certain V segments, notably TRBV6-2 and TRBV6-3, were excluded. After further analysis at a later stage, around 17,000 TCR beta sequences were associated with HLA alleles at 0.05 false discovery rate. In vitro assays verified that a few CMV-associated chains recognized CMV antigens specifically.

Healthy donors of bone marrow made up the group. The CDR3 is 14 amino acids. The germline V gene encodes CDR1 SEHNR and CDR2 FQNEAQ (reference sequence). V lost 5 bases and J lost 1; bases outside the gene matches: 5. This clone occurred once. Its antigen is undetermined. The PCR was carried out with 60 Vbeta primers and 13 Jbeta primers. Assay: immunoSEQ multiplex PCR; the TCRdb copy retains only in-frame clones and omits some. The sample comprises approximately 210,000 clones, about four fifths of which are singletons, and less than 2% rests with the top ten. The clonotype was recovered from a girl aged 5-17 years in good health and CMV-seropositive. Sample: PBMCs. The rearrangement uses TRBV7-9 and TRBJ2-7; TRBD1 agrees at 7 bases. The CDR3 DNA follows: TGTGCCAGCAGCCCGACGACAGGGTCCTACGAGCAGTACTTC. This translates into CASSPTTGSYEQYF.